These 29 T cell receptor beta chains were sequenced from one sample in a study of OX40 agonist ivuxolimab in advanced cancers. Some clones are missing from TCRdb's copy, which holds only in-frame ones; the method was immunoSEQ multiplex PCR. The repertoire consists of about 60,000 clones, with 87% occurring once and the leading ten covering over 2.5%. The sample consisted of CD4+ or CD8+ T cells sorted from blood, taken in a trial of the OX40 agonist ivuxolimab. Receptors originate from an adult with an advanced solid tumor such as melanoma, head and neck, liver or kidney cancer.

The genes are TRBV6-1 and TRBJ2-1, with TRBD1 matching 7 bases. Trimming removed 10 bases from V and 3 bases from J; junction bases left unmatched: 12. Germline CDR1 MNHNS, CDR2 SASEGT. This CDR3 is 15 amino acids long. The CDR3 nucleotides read TGTGCCACAGGGGGACGCGCAGGGCACTACAATGAGCAGTTCTTC. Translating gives CATGGRAGHYNEQFF.

CDR3 loop: CASSPWQGGSYGYTF. Written as DNA, the CDR3 is TGCGCCAGCAGCCCATGGCAGGGGGGCAGCTATGGCTACACCTTC. V is TRBV5-1 and J is TRBJ1-2; 7 positions agree with TRBD1. Germline assignment: CDR1 SGHRS and CDR2 YFSETQ. The CDR3 length is 15 residues. Trimming removed 4 bases from V and 4 bases from J; junction bases left unmatched: 10.

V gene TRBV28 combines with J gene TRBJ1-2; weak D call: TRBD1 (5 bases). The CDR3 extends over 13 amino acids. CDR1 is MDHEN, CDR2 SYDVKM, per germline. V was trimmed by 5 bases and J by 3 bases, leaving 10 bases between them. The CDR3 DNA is TGTGCCAGCAGTACGGGGGATTACTATGGCTACACCTTC. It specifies CASSTGDYYGYTF.

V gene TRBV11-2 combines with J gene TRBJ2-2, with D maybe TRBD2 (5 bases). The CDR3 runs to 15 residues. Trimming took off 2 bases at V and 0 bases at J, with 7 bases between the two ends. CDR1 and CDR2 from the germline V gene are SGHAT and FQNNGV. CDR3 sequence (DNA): TGTGCCAGCAGCTTATCGGGGACGAACACCGGGGAGCTGTTTTTT. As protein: CASSLSGTNTGELFF.

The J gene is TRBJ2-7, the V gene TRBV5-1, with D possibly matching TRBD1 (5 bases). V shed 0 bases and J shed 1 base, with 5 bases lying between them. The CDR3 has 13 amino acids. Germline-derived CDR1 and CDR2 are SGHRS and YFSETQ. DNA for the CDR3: TGCGCCAGCAGCTTGGGACAGTCCTACGAGCAGTACTTC. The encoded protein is CASSLGQSYEQYF.

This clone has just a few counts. The CDR3 is CAWSVQGLASYNEQFF. CDR3 coding DNA: TGTGCCTGGAGTGTACAGGGTCTAGCCTCCTACAATGAGCAGTTCTTC. The chain is built from TRBV30 and TRBJ2-1, with D possibly matching TRBD1 (6 bases). Germline V gene lookup returns CDR1 GTSNPN and CDR2 SVGIG (reference sequence). V gave up 0 bases and J gave up 0 bases, with 12 bases separating them. The CDR3 runs 16 residues.

CDR3 sequence reads: CASRYSGILYEQYF. The CDR3 DNA follows: TGTGCCAGCAGGTACTCGGGGATTCTCTACGAGCAGTACTTC. The chain joins TRBV2 to TRBJ2-7; TRBD2 might be the D (5 bases). Trimming took 6 bases from V and 3 from J, leaving 15 bases between them. The CDR3 length is 14 residues. Germline CDR1 is SNHLY and CDR2 is FYNNEI.

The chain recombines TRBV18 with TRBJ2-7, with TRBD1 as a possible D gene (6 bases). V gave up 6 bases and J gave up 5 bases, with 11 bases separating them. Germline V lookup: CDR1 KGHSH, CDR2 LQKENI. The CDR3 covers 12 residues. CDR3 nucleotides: TGTGCCAGCTCCCCTAACAGGGACGAGCAGTACTTC. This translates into CASSPNRDEQYF.

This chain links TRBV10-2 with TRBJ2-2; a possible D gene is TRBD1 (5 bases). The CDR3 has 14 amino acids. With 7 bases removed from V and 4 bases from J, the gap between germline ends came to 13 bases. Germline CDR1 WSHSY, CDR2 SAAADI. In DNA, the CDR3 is TGCGCCAGCAAGGGTTTGGGGCTCACCGGGGAGCTGTTTTTT. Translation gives CASKGLGLTGELFF.

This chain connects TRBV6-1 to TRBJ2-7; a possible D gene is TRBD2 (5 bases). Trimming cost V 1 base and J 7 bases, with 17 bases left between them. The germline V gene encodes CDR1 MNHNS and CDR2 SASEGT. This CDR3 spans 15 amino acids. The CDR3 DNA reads TGTGCCAGCAGTGAAGTCCCCACCGGGAATAGGGAGCAGTACTTC. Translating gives CASSEVPTGNREQYF.

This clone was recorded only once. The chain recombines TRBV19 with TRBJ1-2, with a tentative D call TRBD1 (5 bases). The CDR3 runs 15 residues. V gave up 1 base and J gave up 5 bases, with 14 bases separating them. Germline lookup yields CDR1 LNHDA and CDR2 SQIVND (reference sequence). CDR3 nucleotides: TGTGCCAGTAGTATAGGGGACTCAGGACTATATGGCTACACCTTC. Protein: CASSIGDSGLYGYTF.

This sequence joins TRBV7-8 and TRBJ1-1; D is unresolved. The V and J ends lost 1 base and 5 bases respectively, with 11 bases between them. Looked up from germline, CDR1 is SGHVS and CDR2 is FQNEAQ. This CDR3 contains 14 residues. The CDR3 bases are TGTGCCAGCAGCTTAGAATTCGTAGGGACTGAAGCTTTCTTT. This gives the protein CASSLEFVGTEAFF.

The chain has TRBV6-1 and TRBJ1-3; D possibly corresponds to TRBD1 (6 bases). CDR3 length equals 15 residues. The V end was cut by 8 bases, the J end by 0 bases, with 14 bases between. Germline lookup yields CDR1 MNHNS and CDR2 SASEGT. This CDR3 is CASATGYLSGNTIYF. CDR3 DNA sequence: TGTGCCAGCGCCACAGGGTACCTCTCTGGAAACACCATATATTTT.

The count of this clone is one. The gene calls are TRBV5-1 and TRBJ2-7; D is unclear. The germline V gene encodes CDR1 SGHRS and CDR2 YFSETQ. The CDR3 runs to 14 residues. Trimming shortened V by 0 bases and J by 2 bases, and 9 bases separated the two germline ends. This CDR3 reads CASSLGTETYEQYF. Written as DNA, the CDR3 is TGCGCCAGCAGCTTGGGTACTGAAACCTACGAGCAGTACTTC.

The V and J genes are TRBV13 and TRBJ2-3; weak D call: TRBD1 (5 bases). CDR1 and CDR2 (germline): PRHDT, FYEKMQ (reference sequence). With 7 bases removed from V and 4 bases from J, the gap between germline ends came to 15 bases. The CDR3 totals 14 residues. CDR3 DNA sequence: TGTGCCAGCAAATTGGGGCGGTTGTCAGATACGCAGTATTTT. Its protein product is CASKLGRLSDTQYF.

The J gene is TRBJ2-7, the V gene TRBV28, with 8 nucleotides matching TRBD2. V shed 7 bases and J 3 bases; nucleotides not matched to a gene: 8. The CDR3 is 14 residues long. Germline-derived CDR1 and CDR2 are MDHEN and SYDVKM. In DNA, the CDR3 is TGTGCCAGCACTGGGTTTAGCGGGGACTACGAGCAGTACTTC. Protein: CASTGFSGDYEQYF.

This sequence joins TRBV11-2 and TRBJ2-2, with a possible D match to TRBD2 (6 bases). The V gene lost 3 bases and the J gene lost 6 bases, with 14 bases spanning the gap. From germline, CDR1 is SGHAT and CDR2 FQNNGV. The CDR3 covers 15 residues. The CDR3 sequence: CASSLQLASAGELFF. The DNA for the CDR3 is TGTGCCAGCAGCTTGCAGCTAGCGTCGGCCGGGGAGCTGTTTTTT.

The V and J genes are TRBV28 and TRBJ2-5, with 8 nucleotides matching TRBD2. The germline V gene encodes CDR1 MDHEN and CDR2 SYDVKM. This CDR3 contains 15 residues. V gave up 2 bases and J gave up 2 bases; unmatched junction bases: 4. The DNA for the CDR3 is TGTGCCAGCAGTTTAGGAGCGGGAGCACAAGAGACCCAGTACTTC. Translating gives CASSLGAGAQETQYF. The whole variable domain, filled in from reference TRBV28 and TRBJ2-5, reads DVKVTQSSRYLVKRTGEKVFLECVQDMDHENMFWYRQDPGLGLRLIYFSYDVKMKEKGDIPEGYSVSREKKERFSLILESASTNQTSMYLCASSLGAGAQETQYFGPGTRLLVL.

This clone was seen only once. The CDR3 loop is CASSPRSPNNYGYTF. The CDR3 DNA sequence: TGTGCCAGCTCACCACGGTCCCCGAACAACTATGGCTACACCTTC. This chain connects TRBV18 to TRBJ1-2; D gene uncertain. V shed 1 base and J shed 2 bases, with 11 bases lying between them. The V gene's germline CDR1 is KGHSH and CDR2 LQKENI. The length of the CDR3 is 15 residues. Drawing the rest from reference TRBV18 and TRBJ1-2, the complete variable domain is NAGVMQNPRHLVRRRGQEARLRCSPMKGHSHVYWYRQLPEEGLKFMVYLQKENIIDESGMPKERFSAEFPKEGPSILRIQQVVRGDSAAYFCASSPRSPNNYGYTFGSGTRLTVV.

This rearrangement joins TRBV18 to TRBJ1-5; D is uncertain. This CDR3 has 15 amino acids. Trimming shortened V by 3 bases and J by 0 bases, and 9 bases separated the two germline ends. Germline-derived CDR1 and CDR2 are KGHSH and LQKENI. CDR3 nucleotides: TGTGCCAGCTCACCTCAGGCTAATAGCAATCAGCCCCAGCATTTT. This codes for CASSPQANSNQPQHF.

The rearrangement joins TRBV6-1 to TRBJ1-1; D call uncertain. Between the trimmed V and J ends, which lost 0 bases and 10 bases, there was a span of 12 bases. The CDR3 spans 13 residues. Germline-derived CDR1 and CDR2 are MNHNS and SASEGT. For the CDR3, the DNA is TGTGCCAGCAGTGAAGCGGGCAGGCGTGGAGCTTTCTTT. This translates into CASSEAGRRGAFF.

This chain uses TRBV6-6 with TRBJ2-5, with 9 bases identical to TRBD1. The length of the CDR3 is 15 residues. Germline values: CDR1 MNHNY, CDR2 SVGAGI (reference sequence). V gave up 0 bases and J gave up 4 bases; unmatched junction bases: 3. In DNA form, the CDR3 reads TGTGCCAGCAGTTACTCGGGGACAGGGCGAGAGACCCAGTACTTC. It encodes CASSYSGTGRETQYF.

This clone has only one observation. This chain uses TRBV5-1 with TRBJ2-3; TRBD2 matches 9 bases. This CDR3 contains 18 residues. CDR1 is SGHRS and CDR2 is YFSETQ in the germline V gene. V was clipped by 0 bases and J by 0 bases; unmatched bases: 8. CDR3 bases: TGCGCCAGCAGCTTGGATGAGCGGGAGGTACGGAGCACAGATACGCAGTATTTT. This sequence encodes CASSLDEREVRSTDTQYF.

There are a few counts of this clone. The CDR3 DNA follows: TGTGCCAGCAGCCCGGGACTAGCGAGAACCCATGAGCAGTTCTTC. Translation: CASSPGLARTHEQFF. The chain joins TRBV7-3 to TRBJ2-1; TRBD2 aligns across 10 bases. Germline values: CDR1 SGHTA, CDR2 FQGTGA. V shed 5 bases, J shed 8 bases, and the junction held 9 bases outside the gene matches. This CDR3 region has 15 residues.

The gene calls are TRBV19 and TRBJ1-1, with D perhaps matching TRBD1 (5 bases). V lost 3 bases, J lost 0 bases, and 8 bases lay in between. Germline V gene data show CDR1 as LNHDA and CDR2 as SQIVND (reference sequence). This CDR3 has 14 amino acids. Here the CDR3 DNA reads TGTGCCAGTAGTATTGGGACGTTGAACACTGAAGCTTTCTTT. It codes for CASSIGTLNTEAFF. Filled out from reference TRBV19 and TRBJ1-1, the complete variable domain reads DGGITQSPKYLFRKEGQNVTLSCEQNLNHDAMYWYRQDPGQGLRLIYYSQIVNDFQKGDIAEGYSVSREKKESFPLTVTSAQKNPTAFYLCASSIGTLNTEAFFGQGTRLTVV.

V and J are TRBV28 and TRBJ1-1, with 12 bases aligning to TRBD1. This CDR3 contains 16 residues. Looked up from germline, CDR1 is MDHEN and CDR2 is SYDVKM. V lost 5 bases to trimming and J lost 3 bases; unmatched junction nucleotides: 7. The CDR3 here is CASSPWDRGRHTEAFF. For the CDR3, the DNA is TGTGCCAGCAGTCCGTGGGACAGGGGGCGGCACACTGAAGCTTTCTTT. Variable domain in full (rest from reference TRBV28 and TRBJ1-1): DVKVTQSSRYLVKRTGEKVFLECVQDMDHENMFWYRQDPGLGLRLIYFSYDVKMKEKGDIPEGYSVSREKKERFSLILESASTNQTSMYLCASSPWDRGRHTEAFFGQGTRLTVV.

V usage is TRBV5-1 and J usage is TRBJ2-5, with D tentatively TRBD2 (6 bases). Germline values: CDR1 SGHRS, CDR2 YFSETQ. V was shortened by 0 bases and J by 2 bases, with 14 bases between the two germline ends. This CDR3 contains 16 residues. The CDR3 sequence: CASSLGWGLGQETQYF. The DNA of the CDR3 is TGCGCCAGCAGCTTGGGGTGGGGACTGGGACAAGAGACCCAGTACTTC.

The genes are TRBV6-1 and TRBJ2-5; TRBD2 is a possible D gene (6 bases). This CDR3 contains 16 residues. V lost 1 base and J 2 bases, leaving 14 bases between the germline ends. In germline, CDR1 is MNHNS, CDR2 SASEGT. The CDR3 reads CASSEVWLAQQETQYF. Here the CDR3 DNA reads TGTGCCAGCAGTGAAGTATGGCTAGCGCAACAAGAGACCCAGTACTTC.

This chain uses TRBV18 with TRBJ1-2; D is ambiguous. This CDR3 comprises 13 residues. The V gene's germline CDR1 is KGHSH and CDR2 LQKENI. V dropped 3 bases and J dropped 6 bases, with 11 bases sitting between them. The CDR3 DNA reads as TGTGCCAGCTCACCCAGTACGCTCAATGGCTACACCTTC. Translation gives CASSPSTLNGYTF.